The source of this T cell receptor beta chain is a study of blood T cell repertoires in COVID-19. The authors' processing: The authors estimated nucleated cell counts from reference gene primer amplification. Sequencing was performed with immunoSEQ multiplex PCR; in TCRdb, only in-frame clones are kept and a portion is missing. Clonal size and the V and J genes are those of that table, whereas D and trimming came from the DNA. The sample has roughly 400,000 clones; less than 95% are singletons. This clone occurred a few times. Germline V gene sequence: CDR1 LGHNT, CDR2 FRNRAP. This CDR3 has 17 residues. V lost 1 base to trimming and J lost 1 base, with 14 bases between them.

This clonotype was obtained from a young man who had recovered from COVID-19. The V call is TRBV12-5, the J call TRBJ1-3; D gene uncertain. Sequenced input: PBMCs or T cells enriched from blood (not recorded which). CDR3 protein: CASGLGSAVISGNTIYF. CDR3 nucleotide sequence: TGTGCTAGTGGTTTGGGGTCAGCGGTCATATCTGGAAACACCATATATTTT. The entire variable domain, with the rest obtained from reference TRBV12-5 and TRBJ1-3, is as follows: DARVTQTPRHKVTEMGQEVTMRCQPILGHNTVFWYRQTMMQGLELLAYFRNRAPLDDSGMPKDRFSAEMPDATLATLKIQPSEPRDSAVYFCASGLGSAVISGNTIYFGEGSWLTVV.